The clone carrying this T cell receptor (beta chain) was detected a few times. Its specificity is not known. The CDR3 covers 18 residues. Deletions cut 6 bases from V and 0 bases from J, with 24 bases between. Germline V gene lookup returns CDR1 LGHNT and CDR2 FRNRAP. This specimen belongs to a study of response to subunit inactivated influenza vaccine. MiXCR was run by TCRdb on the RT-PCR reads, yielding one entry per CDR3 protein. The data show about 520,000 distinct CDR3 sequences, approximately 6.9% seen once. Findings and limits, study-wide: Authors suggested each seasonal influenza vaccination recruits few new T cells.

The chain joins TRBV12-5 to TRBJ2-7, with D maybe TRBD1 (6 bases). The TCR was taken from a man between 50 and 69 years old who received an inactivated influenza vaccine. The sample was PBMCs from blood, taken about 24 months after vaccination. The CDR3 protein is CASGTWGLHSLSSYEQYF. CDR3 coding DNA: TGTGCTAGTGGCACCTGGGGGCTGCACTCTTTGAGCTCCTACGAGCAGTACTTC.